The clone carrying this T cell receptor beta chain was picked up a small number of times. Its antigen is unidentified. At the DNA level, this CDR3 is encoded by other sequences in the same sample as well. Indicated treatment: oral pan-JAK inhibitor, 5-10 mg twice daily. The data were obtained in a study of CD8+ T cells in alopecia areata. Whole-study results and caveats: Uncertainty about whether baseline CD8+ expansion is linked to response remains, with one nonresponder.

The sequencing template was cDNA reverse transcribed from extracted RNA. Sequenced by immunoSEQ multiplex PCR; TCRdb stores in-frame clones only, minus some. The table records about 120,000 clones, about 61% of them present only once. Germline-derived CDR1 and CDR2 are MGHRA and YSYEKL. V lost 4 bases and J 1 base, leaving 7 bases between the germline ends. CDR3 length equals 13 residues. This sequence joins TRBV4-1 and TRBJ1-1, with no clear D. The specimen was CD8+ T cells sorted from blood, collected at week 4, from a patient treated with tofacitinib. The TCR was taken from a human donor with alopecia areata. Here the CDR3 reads CASSPRQNTEAFF. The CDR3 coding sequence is TGCGCCAGCAGCCCCCGGCAGAACACTGAAGCTTTCTTT.